This T cell receptor beta chain was documented in a study of blood T cell repertoires in COVID-19. Per the study methods: The authors estimated nucleated cell counts from reference gene primer amplification. Assay: immunoSEQ multiplex PCR; the TCRdb copy retains only in-frame clones and omits some. V and J calls and clone size are given by that table; D and trimming were obtained from the DNA. This sample has fewer than 400,000 clones; about 88% occur once, and the top ten carry 3%. The CDR3 is 16 amino acids. Germline loops: CDR1 SGHRS, CDR2 YFSETQ. The junction had 10 bases not matched to a gene; V was cut back by 3 bases and J by 4 bases.

The rearrangement joins TRBV5-1 to TRBJ1-1; 9 nucleotides agree with TRBD1. Material: peripheral blood. This TCR was sampled from a human donor in a cohort sampled during active COVID-19. CDR3 protein: CASSYGQGQGFTEAFF. The CDR3 DNA is TGCGCCAGCAGCTACGGACAGGGGCAGGGCTTCACTGAAGCTTTCTTT.